This T cell receptor (beta chain) emerged from a study of blood T cell repertoires in COVID-19. The overall study: Some COVID-19 samples were acute and others convalescent; all came from the United States, Italy and Spain. Nucleic acid was either cDNA or gDNA, and it came from T cells, B-cell-depleted T cells, or PBMCs.

Measured with immunoSEQ multiplex PCR; TCRdb has only the in-frame clones, and not every one. The sample consists of roughly 350,000 clones, 85% to 90% of them appearing once. Sequenced sample: peripheral blood. This TCR was recovered from a woman in her forties or fifties with active or convalescent COVID-19.

This CDR3 is CASSPGGPTGELFF. The CDR3 coding sequence is TGTGCCAGCAGCCCAGGGGGCCCCACCGGGGAGCTGTTTTTT. The chain uses TRBV27 and TRBJ2-2; 8 bases are a match to TRBD1. The CDR3 length is 14 residues. Trimming removed 6 bases from V and 4 bases from J; junction bases left unmatched: 4. The V gene's germline CDR1 is MNHEY and CDR2 SMNVEV (reference sequence).